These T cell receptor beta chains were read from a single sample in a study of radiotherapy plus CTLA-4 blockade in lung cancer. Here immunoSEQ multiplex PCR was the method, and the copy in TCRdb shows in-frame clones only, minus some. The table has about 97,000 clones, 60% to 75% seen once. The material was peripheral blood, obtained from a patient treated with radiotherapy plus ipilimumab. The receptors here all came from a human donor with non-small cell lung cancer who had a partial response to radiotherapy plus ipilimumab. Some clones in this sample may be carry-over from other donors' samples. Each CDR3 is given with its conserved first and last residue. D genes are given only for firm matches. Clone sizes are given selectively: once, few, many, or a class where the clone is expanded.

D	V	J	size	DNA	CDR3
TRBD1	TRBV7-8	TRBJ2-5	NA	TGTGCCAGCAGCGAATTCGACAGGGAACGAGAGACCCAGTACTTC	CASSEFDRERETQYF
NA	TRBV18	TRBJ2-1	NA	TGTGCCAGCTCACCACCAGCAGGGGATCTGGTAGGTGAGCAGTTCTTC	CASSPPAGDLVGEQFF
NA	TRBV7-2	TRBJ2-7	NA	TGTGCCAGCAGCTTAAGGACCGAAAAACTAGGAACCAACGAGCAGTACTTC	CASSLRTEKLGTNEQYF
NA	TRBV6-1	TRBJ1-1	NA	TGTGCCAGCAGTGAAGCGCAGGTTCTGAACACTGAAGCTTTCTTT	CASSEAQVLNTEAFF
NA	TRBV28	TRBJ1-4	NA	TGTGCCAGCAGTTTCCTGGGTGACAGGACAAATGAAAAACTGTTTTTT	CASSFLGDRTNEKLFF
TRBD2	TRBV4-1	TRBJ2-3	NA	TGCGCCAGCAGCCAAGTAGCGGGAGGGGCAGATACGCAGTATTTT	CASSQVAGGADTQYF
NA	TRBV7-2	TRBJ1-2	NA	TGTGCCTCTTCATACGGGGCTAACTATGGCTACACCTTC	CASSYGANYGYTF
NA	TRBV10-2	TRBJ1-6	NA	TGCGCCAGCGCCTCGGGACACTATAATTCACCCCTCCACTTT	CASASGHYNSPLHF
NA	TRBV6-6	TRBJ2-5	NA	TGTGCCAGCAGTCTTATTGGGGGGGCAGCCCAAGAGACCCAGTACTTC	CASSLIGGAAQETQYF
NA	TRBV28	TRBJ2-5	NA	TGTGCCAGCAGTTTGACACTAGGGCAAGAGACCCAGTACTTC	CASSLTLGQETQYF
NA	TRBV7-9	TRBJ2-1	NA	TGTGCCAGCAGCTGGGGGCGAGGCGAGCAGTTCTTC	CASSWGRGEQFF
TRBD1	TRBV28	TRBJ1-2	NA	TGTGCCAGCAGTTTACAGGGGGCGGTCTATGGCTACACCTTC	CASSLQGAVYGYTF
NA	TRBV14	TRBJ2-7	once	TGTGCCAGCAGCCTTCGCCCGGGACTGCAGAGCTCCTACGAGCAGTACTTC	CASSLRPGLQSSYEQYF
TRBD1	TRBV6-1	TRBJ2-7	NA	TGTGCCAGCAGTGCTTCGACAGGGGCCTACGAGCAGTACTTC	CASSASTGAYEQYF
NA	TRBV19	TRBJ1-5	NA	TGTGCCAGTACCCCGACAGCGAATCAGCCCCAGCATTTT	CASTPTANQPQHF
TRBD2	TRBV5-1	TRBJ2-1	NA	TGCGCCAGCACCCTAGCGGGGAATGAGCAGTTCTTC	CASTLAGNEQFF
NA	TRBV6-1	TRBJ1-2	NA	TGTGCCAGCAGTCTCGAGACAGGAATCTATGGCTACACCTTC	CASSLETGIYGYTF
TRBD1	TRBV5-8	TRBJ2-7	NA	TGTGCCAGCTCGGACAGGGTGGGCTACGAGCAGTACTTC	CASSDRVGYEQYF
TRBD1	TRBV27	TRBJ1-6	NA	TGTGCCAGCCGAAGGGGGCTTTCACCCCTCCACTTT	CASRRGLSPLHF
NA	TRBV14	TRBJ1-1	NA	TGTGCCAGCAGCCAAGATGCGCGACAGAGGCACACTGAAGCTTTCTTT	CASSQDARQRHTEAFF
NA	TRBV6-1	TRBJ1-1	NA	TGTGCCAGCAGTGAAGCGGGTACAGGGTTGTTGAACATGAACACTGAAGCTTTCTTT	CASSEAGTGLLNMNTEAFF
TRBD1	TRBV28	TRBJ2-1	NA	TGTGCCAGCAGTTTCTCGACAGGGGTCTTAGTATTGGGAGAGCAGTTCTTC	CASSFSTGVLVLGEQFF
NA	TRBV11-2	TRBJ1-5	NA	TGTGCCAGCAGCTTGTGGCAATTCAATCAGCCCCAGCATTTT	CASSLWQFNQPQHF
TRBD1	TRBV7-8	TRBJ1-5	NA	TGTGCCAGCAGCTTATGGGCAGGGGGCAACAATCAGCCCCAGCATTTT	CASSLWAGGNNQPQHF
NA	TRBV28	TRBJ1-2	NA	TGTGCCAGCAGTCGCGGAAGTTTAGGCTACACCTTC	CASSRGSLGYTF
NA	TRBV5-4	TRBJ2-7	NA	TGTGCCAGCAGCTTCGGAATTAGCAGATCCTACGAGCAGTACTTC	CASSFGISRSYEQYF
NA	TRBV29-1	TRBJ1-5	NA	TGCAGCGTTAAGGCAGGGGACCAGCTCTCGCCCCAGCATTTT	CSVKAGDQLSPQHF
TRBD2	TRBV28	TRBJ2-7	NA	TGTGCCAGCACCACGGGGGGGGGTCGGCACGAGCAGTACTTC	CASTTGGGRHEQYF
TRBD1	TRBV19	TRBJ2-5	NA	TGTGCCAGTACTGGTCAGGGGGCATGGGAGACCCAGTACTTC	CASTGQGAWETQYF
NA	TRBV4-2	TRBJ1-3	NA	TGTGCCAGCAGCCAAGATCTTGCAGGGGCTGGAAACACCATATATTTT	CASSQDLAGAGNTIYF
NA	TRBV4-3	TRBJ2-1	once	TGCGCCAGCAGCGCTCAGGGGATATCGACAATCGGTGAGCAGTTCTTC	CASSAQGISTIGEQFF
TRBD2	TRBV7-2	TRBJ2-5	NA	TGTGCCAGCAGCCAGGGACTACAGGTAGAGACCCAGTACTTC	CASSQGLQVETQYF
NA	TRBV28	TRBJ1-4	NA	TGTGCCAGCAGTTCCCCAGGGGCTCAGAATGAAAAACTGTTTTTT	CASSSPGAQNEKLFF
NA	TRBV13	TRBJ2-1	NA	TGTGCCAGCAGCTTAGGTGCTATAACCCTACAGTTCTTC	CASSLGAITLQFF
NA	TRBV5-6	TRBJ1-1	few	TGTGCCAGCAGCTGGGGGCGTCGGGAATTCTTT	CASSWGRREFF
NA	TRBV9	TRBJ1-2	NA	TGTGCCAGCAGCGCCTTACAGGGATCAGGTGGCTACACCTTC	CASSALQGSGGYTF
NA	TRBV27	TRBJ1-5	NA	TGTGCCAGCAGCTTCAACTCATATAGCAATCAGCCCCAGCATTTT	CASSFNSYSNQPQHF
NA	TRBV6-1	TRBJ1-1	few	TGTGCCAGCAGCCCGATGGGGAGCACTGAAGCTTTCTTT	CASSPMGSTEAFF
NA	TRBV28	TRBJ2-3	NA	TGTGCCAGCAGTTTACCAACAGATACGCAGTATTTT	CASSLPTDTQYF
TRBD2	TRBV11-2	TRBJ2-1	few	TGTGCCAGCAGCTTAGGTGTCGCGGGGGGGCTGTTCTTC	CASSLGVAGGLFF
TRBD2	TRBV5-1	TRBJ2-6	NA	TGCGCCAGCAGCTGGGGGGGGAGCTCTGGGGCCAACGTCCTGACTTTC	CASSWGGSSGANVLTF
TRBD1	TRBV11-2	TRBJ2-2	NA	TGTGCCAGCAGCGCGATCCGGACAGGGAACACCGGGGAGCTGTTTTTT	CASSAIRTGNTGELFF
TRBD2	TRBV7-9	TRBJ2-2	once	TGTGCCAGCAGCCCGGGACTAGCGGCCACCGGGGAGCTGTTTTTT	CASSPGLAATGELFF
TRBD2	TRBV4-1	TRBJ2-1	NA	TGCGCCAGCAGTAAAGCGGGGGGGTCCTACAATGAGCAGTTCTTC	CASSKAGGSYNEQFF
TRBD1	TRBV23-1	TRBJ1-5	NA	TGCGCCAGCAGTCAATCAAGGGGACAGACCAATCAGCCCCAGCATTTT	CASSQSRGQTNQPQHF
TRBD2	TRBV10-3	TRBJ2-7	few	TGTGCCATCAGTGAGTTTAGCGGGGGGTACGAGCAGTACTTC	CAISEFSGGYEQYF
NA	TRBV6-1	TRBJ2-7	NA	TGTGCCAGCAGTGAAGCGGGACAAATTAAGCATCTGTACTTC	CASSEAGQIKHLYF
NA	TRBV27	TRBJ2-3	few	TGTGCCAGCAGTTTAGCGAGGACAGATACGCAGTATTTT	CASSLARTDTQYF
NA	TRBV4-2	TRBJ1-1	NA	TGTGCCAGCAGCCATAGAGGCCTAGGCGAAGCTTTCTTT	CASSHRGLGEAFF
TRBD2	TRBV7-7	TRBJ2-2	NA	TGTGCCAGCAGCTTAGACATCGCGGGGGTCGGGGAGCTGTTTTTT	CASSLDIAGVGELFF
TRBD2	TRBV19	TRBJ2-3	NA	TGTGCCAGTAATAACGGGGGGGCTGGCGATACGCAGTATTTT	CASNNGGAGDTQYF
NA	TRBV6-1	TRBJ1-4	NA	TGTGCCAGCAAGGGGGGGCGGAGACTGTTTTTT	CASKGGRRLFF
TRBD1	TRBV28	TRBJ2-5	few	TGTGCCAGCAGTCCGAACAGGGGACGGCAAGAGACCCAGTACTTC	CASSPNRGRQETQYF
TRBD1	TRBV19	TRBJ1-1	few	TGTGCCAGTAGTATATTGGTCGGGACAGGCGGCACTGAAGCTTTCTTT	CASSILVGTGGTEAFF
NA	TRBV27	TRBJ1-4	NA	TGTGCCAGCAGTGCAGGATCTAATGAAAAACTGTTTTTT	CASSAGSNEKLFF
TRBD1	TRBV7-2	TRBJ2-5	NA	TGTGCCAGCAGCTCGGACAGGGGAGGGGAGACCCAGTACTTC	CASSSDRGGETQYF
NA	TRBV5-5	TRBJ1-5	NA	TGTGCCAGCAGCTTGACAGGGATAGAGCCCCAGCATTTT	CASSLTGIEPQHF
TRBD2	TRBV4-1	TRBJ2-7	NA	TGCGCCAGCAGCCAAGATGTGGCTAGCGGGCCCTACGAGCAGTACTTC	CASSQDVASGPYEQYF
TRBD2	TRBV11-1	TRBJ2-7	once	TGTGCCAGCAGCTTATTGCGGACTAGCGGGAGGGAATTCTACGAGCAGTACTTC	CASSLLRTSGREFYEQYF